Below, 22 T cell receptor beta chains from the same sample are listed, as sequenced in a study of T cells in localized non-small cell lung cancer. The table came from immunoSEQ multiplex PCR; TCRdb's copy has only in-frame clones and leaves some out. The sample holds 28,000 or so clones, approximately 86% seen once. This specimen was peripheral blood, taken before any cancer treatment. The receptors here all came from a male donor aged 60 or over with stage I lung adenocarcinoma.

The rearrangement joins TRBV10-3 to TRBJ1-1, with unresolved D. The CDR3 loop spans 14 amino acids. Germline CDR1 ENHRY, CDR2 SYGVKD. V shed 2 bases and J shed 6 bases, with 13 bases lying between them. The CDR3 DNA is TGTGCCATCAGTGAGAACGAGGGATGGTCTGAAGCTTTCTTT. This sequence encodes CAISENEGWSEAFF.

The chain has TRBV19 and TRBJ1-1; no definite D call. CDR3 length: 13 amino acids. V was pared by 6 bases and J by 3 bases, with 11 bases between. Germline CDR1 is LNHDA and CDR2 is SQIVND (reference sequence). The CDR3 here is CASSAWEDTEAFF. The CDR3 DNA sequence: TGTGCCAGTAGCGCATGGGAGGACACTGAAGCTTTCTTT.

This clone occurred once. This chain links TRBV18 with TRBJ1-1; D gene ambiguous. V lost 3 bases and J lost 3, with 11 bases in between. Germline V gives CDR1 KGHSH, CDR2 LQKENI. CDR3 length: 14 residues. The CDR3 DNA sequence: TGTGCCAGCTCACCTGGTAAGGGAGACACTGAAGCTTTCTTT. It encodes CASSPGKGDTEAFF.

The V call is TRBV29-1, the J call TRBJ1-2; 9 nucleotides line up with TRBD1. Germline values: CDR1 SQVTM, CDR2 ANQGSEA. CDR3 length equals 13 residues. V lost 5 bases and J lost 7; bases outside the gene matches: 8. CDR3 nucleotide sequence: TGCAGCGTTTCACAGGGGGCACGGAGTGGCTACACCTTC. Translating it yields CSVSQGARSGYTF.

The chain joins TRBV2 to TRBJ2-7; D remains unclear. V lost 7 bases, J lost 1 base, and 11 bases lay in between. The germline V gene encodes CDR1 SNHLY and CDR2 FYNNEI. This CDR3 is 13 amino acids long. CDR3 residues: CASNPPLSYEQYF. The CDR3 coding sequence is TGTGCCAGCAACCCTCCGCTGTCCTACGAGCAGTACTTC.

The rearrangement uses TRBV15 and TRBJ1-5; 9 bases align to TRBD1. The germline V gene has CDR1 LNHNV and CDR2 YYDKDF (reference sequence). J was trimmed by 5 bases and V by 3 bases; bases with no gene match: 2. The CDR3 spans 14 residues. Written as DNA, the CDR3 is TGTGCCACCAGCAGGGACAGGGGTGATCAGCCCCAGCATTTT. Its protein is CATSRDRGDQPQHF. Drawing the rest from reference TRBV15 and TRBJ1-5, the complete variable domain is DAMVIQNPRYQVTQFGKPVTLSCSQTLNHNVMYWYQQKSSQAPKLLFHYYDKDFNNEADTPDNFQSRRPNTSFCFLDIRSPGLGDTAMYLCATSRDRGDQPQHFGDGTRLSIL.

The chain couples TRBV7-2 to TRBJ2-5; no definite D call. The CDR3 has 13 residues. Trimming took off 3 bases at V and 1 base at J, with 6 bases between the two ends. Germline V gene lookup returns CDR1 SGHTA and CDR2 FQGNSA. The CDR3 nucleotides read TGTGCCAGCAGCTTCGGCGCCCAAGAGACCCAGTACTTC. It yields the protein CASSFGAQETQYF. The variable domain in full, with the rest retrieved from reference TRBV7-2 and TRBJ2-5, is GAGVSQSPSNKVTEKGKDVELRCDPISGHTALYWYRQSLGQGLEFLIYFQGNSAPDKSGLPSDRFSAERTGGSVSTLTIQRTQQEDSAVYLCASSFGAQETQYFGPGTRLLVL.

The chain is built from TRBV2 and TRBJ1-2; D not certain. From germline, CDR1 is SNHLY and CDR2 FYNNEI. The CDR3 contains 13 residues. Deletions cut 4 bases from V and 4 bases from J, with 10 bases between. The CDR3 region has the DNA TGTGCCAGCAGTGCCGGGGAAACCTATGGCTACACCTTC. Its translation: CASSAGETYGYTF.

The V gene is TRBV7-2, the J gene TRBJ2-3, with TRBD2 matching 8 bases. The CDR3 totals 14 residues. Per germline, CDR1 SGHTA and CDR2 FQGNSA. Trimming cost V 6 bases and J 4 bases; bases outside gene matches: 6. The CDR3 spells CASSPGLEPDTQYF. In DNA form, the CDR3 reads TGTGCCAGCAGTCCGGGACTAGAACCAGATACGCAGTATTTT.

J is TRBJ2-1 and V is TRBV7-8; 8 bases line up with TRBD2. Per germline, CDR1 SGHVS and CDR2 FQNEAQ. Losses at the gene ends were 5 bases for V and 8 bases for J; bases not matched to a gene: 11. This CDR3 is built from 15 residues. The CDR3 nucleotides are TGTGCCAGCAGCATCCGGGGGGGCCAAGACGATGAGCAGTTCTTC. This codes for CASSIRGGQDDEQFF.

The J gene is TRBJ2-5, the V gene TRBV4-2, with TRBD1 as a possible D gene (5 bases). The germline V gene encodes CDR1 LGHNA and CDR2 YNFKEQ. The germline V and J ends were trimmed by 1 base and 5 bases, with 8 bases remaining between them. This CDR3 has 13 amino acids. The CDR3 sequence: CASSQGAGETQYF. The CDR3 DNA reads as TGTGCCAGCAGCCAAGGCGCAGGGGAGACCCAGTACTTC.

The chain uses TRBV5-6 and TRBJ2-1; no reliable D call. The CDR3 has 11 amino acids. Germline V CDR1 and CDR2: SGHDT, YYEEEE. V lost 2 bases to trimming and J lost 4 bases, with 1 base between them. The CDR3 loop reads CASSLYNEQFF. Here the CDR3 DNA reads TGTGCCAGCAGCTTATACAATGAGCAGTTCTTC.

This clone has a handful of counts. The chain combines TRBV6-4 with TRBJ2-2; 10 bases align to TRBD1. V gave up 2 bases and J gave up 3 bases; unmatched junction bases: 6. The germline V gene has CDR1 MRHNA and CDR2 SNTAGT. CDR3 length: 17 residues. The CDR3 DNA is TGTGCCAGCAGTGACAGCCGGGACAGGGGTGACACCGGGGAGCTGTTTTTT. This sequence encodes CASSDSRDRGDTGELFF.

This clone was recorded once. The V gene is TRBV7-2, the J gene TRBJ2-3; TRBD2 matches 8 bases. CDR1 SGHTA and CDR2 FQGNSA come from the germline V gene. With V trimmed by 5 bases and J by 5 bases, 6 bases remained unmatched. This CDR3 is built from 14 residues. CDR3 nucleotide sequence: TGTGCCAGCAGCGCTGGACTAGCTGTAGATACGCAGTATTTT. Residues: CASSAGLAVDTQYF.

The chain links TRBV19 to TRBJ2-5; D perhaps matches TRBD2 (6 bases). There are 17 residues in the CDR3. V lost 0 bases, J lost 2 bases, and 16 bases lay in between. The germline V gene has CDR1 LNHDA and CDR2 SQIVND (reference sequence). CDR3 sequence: CASSIDTGVQTQETQYF. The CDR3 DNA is TGTGCCAGTAGTATAGATACGGGGGTCCAAACGCAAGAGACCCAGTACTTC.

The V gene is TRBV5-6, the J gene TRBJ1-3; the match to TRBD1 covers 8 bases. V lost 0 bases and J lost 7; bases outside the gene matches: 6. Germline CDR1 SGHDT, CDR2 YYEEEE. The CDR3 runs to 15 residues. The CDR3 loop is CASSLGDRSPNTIYF. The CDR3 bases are TGTGCCAGCAGCTTGGGGGACAGGTCCCCCAACACCATATATTTT.

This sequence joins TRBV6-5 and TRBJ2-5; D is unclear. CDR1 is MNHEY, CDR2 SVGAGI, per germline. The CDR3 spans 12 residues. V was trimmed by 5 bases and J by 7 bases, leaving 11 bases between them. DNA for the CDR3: TGTGCCAGCAGTCCACCTTCGGGGACCCAGTACTTC. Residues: CASSPPSGTQYF.

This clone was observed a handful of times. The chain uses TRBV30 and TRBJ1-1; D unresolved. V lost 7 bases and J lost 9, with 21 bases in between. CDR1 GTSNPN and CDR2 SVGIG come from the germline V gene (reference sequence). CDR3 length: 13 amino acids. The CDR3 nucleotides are TGTGCCTCGAACCGGGCCAGAATTTTTAAAGCTTTCTTT. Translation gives CASNRARIFKAFF.

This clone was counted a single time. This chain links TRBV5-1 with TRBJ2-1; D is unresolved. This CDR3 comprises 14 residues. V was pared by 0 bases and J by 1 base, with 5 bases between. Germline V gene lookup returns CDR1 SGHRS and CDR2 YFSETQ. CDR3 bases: TGCGCCAGCAGCTTGGACCAATCCTACAATGAGCAGTTCTTC. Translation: CASSLDQSYNEQFF.

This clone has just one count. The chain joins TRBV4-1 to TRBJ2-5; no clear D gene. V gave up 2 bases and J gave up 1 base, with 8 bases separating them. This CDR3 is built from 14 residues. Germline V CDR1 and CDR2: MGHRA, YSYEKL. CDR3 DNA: TGCGCCAGCAGCCAATGGGAAATCCAAGAGACCCAGTACTTC. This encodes CASSQWEIQETQYF.

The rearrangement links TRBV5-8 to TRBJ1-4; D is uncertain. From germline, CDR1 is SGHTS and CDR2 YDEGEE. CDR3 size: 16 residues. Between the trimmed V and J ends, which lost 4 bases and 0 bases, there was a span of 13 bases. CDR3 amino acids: CASSSMKSATNEKLFF. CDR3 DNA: TGTGCCAGCAGCAGTATGAAGTCCGCAACTAATGAAAAACTGTTTTTT. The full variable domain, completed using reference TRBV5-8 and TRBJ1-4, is EAGVTQSPTHLIKTRGQQATLRCSPISGHTSVYWYQQALGLGLQFLLWYDEGEERNRGNFPPRFSGRQFPNYSSELNVNALELEDSALYLCASSSMKSATNEKLFFGSGTQLSVL.

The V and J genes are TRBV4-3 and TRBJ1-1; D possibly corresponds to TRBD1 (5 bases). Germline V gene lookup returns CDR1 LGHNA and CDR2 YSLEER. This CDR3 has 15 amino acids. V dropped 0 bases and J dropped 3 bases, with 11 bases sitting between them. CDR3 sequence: CASSQDRQGHTEAFF. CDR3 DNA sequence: TGCGCCAGCAGCCAAGATCGGCAGGGCCACACTGAAGCTTTCTTT.